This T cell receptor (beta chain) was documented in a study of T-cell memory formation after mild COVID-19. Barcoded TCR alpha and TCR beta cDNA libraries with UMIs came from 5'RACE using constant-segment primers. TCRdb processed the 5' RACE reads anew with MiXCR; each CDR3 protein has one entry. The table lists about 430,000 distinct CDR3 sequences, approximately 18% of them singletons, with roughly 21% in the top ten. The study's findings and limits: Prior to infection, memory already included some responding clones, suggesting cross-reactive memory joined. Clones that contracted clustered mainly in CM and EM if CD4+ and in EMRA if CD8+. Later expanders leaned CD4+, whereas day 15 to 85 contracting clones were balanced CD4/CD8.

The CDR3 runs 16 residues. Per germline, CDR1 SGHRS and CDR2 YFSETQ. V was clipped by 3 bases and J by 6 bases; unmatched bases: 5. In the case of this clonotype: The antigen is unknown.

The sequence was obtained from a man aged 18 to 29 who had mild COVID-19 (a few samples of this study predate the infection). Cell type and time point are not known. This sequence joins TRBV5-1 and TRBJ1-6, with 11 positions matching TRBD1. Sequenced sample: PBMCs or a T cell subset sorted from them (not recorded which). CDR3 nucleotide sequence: TGCGCCAGCAGCTACGGACAGGGGGCGACTAATTCACCCCTCCACTTT. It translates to CASSYGQGATNSPLHF.